This T cell receptor (beta chain) is drawn from a study of type 1 and type 2 diabetes patients. The wider study: A total of around 18,000,000 paired-end reads came from the whole study.

Amplification started from genomic DNA. A primer set of 30 forward and 13 reverse primers amplified the CDR3. TCRdb ran MiXCR on the multiplex PCR reads and lists one entry per CDR3 protein. The data contain 250,000 or so distinct CDR3 sequences, roughly 48% of them singletons. V gave up 4 bases and J gave up 0 bases; unmatched junction bases: 13. This CDR3 spans 20 amino acids. CDR1 is SGHTA and CDR2 is FQGTGA in the germline V gene. The sample comprised peripheral blood mononuclear cells (PBMCs). This chain links TRBV7-3 with TRBJ2-1; 12 bases fit TRBD2. This clonotype was sampled from a man aged 18 to 30 with type 2 diabetes. The CDR3 DNA follows: TGTGCCAGCAGCTCCACACATGGACTAGCGGGGAGGAGCTCCTACAATGAGCAGTTCTTC. Protein product: CASSSTHGLAGRSSYNEQFF.